The clone carrying this T cell receptor (beta chain) has ten or more counts. Its specificity is unknown. The data are from a study of cytomegalovirus exposure and HLA in healthy donors. General observations from the study: While the bulk of TCR sequences proved rare, some public TCRs turned up in many donors. A few chains tied to CMV proved CMV antigen-specific in vitro. According to a subsequent analysis, TCR clusters identified in the first cohort showed a tendency to co-occur across the 120 or so validation repertoires.

The validation cohort, a group of more than 100 subjects, included the donors and was separate from the approximately 700-subject first cohort. The table came from immunoSEQ multiplex PCR; TCRdb's copy has only in-frame clones and leaves some out. The sample carries around 150,000 clones, around nine tenths recorded once. This CDR3 contains 12 residues. V lost 8 bases and J lost 10, with 14 bases in between. Germline CDR1 is LNHNV and CDR2 is YYDKDF (reference sequence). Sequenced sample: PBMCs. The chain carries TRBV15 and TRBJ1-4; D not certain. The receptor comes from a young man in good health and CMV-seropositive. The CDR3: CATGREFGKLFF. CDR3 bases: TGTGCCACCGGACGGGAGTTCGGAAAACTGTTTTTT. The complete variable domain, with remaining parts taken from reference TRBV15 and TRBJ1-4, reads DAMVIQNPRYQVTQFGKPVTLSCSQTLNHNVMYWYQQKSSQAPKLLFHYYDKDFNNEADTPDNFQSRRPNTSFCFLDIRSPGLGDTAMYLCATGREFGKLFFGSGTQLSVL.